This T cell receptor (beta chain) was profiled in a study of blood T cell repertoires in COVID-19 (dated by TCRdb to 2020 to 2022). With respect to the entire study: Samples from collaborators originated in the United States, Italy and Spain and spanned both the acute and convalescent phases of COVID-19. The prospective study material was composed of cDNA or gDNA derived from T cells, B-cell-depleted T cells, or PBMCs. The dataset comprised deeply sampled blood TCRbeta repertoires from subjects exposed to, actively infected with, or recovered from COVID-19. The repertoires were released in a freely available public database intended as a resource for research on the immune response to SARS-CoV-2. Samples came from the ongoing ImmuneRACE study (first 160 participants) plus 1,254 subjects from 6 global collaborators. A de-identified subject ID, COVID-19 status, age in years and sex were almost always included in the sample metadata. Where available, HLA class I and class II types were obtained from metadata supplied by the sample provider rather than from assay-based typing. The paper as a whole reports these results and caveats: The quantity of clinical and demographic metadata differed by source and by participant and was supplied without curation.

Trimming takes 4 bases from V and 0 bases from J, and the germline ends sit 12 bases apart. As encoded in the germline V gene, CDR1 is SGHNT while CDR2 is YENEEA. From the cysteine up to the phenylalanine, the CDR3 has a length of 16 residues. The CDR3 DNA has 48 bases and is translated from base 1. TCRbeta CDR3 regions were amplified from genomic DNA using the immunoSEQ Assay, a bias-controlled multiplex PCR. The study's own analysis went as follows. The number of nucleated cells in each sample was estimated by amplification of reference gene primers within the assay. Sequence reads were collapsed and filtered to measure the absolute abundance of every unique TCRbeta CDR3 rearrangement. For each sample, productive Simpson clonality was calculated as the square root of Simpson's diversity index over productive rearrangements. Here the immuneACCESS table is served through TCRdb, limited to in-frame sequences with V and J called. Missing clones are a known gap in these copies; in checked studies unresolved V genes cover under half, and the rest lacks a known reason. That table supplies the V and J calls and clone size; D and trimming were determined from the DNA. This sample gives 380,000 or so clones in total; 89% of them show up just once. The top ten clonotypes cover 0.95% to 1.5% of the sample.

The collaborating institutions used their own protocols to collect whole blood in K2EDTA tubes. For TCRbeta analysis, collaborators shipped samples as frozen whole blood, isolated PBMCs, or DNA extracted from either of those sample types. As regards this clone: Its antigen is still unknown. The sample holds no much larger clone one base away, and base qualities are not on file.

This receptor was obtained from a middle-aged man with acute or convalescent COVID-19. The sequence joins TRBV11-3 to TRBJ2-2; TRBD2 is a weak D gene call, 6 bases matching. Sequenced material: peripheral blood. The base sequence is TGTGCCAGCAGCTCCCGCGGGGCTACGAACACCGGGGAGCTGTTTTTT. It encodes CASSSRGATNTGELFF.